This TCR beta chain was identified during a study of shared clonotypes between healthy human individuals. Study-wide points: Donors were few, which limited the genetic and exposure-history diversity represented.

TCRdb's copy holds only in-frame clones and misses some; the assay was immunoSEQ multiplex PCR. The data contain over 2 million clones, 85% to 95% of them singletons. Investigators divided CD4+ cells into CD45RA+ naive and CD45RA-negative memory subsets. This clone appeared a single time. As yet, its antigen is unknown. This receptor was taken from a man between 18 and 35 years old in good health. Some clones in this sample may be carry-over from other donors' samples. The sequenced material came from naive CD4+ T cells from PBMCs. Subset of the sample: CD45RA+ positively selected.

CDR3 bases: TGTGCCAGCAGCGCCCGCGGGGGCCCAAGGGTAGGTGATGAAGCTTTCTTT. Amino acid sequence: CASSARGGPRVGDEAFF. V is TRBV9 and J is TRBJ1-1; maybe TRBD1 (6 bases). V shed 3 bases and J shed 7 bases, with 25 bases lying between them. Germline V gene sequence: CDR1 SGDLS, CDR2 YYNGEE. This CDR3 has 17 residues. Drawing the rest from reference TRBV9 and TRBJ1-1, the complete variable domain is DSGVTQTPKHLITATGQRVTLRCSPRSGDLSVYWYQQSLDQGLQFLIQYYNGEERAKGNILERFSAQQFPDLHSELNLSSLELGDSALYFCASSARGGPRVGDEAFFGQGTRLTVV.